This TCR beta chain was sequenced during a study of blood T cells in healthy people across ages. Total RNA was extracted at no less than 6 micrograms per sample. This clonotype appeared many times. Next came a second PCR, run for about 6 to 12 cycles, which used a sample-barcoded 5' primer along with a J-beta primer mix. In TCRdb, the 5' RACE reads were re-called with MiXCR into one record per CDR3 protein. The sample includes hundreds of thousands of distinct CDR3 sequences, about 30% of them seen just once. The ends lost 5 bases at V and 7 bases at J; junction bases unmatched: 12. This CDR3 is 16 amino acids long. From germline, CDR1 is SEHNR and CDR2 FQNEAQ (reference sequence).

The receptor was isolated from a woman at least 80 years old in good health. The sample consisted of blood. The chain combines TRBV7-9 with TRBJ2-1; TRBD1 matches 9 bases. CDR3: CASSPLGQGMVNEQFF. The CDR3 DNA follows: TGTGCCAGCAGCCCCTTGGGACAGGGTATGGTTAATGAGCAGTTCTTC.